Each of the 14 T cell receptor beta chains below was sequenced from the same sample in a study of T cell repertoires in cytomegalovirus infection. TCRdb re-analysed the reads in MiXCR, keeping a single row per CDR3 protein. The sample shows nearly 450,000 distinct CDR3 sequences, approximately 32% of them seen only once. The specimen sequenced was PBMCs. Receptor source: a human donor in good health (CMV status not recorded). Some clones in this sample may be carry-over from other donors' samples.

At least ten counts were recorded for this clonotype. The CDR3 is CASSLGTGGWGQPQHF. The CDR3, as DNA: TGTGCCAGCAGCTTAGGGACAGGGGGTTGGGGTCAGCCCCAGCATTTT. The chain links TRBV7-2 to TRBJ1-5, with 10 bases identical to TRBD1. The J segment lost 6 bases and the V segment lost 1 base, leaving 6 bases of the junction unmatched. This CDR3 is built from 16 residues. Germline V gene sequence: CDR1 SGHTA, CDR2 FQGNSA.

A word on this clonotype: Since the CDR3 does not end with the conserved phenylalanine or tryptophan, this likely comes from a read error. The J gene is TRBJ2-7, the V gene TRBV20-1, with no clear D. Trimming left V 1 base short and J 2 bases short, with 6 bases between. Germline V gene sequence: CDR1 DFQATT, CDR2 SNEGSKA (reference sequence). The CDR3 has 12 amino acids. Written as DNA, the CDR3 is TGCAGTGCTAGAGGAGCTGCCTACGAGCAGTACTTA. This gives the protein CSARGAAYEQYL.

V and J are TRBV2 and TRBJ1-1; D unclear. CDR1 is SNHLY, CDR2 FYNNEI, per germline. The V gene lost 5 bases and the J gene lost 6 bases, with 16 bases spanning the gap. This CDR3 has 14 amino acids. DNA for the CDR3: TGTGCCAGCAGTCCCCGCTATGACGGAGCTGAAGCTTTCTTT. It specifies CASSPRYDGAEAFF. The full variable domain, completed using reference TRBV2 and TRBJ1-1, is EPEVTQTPSHQVTQMGQEVILRCVPISNHLYFYWYRQILGQKVEFLVSFYNNEISEKSEIFDDQFSVERPDGSNFTLKIRSTKLEDSAMYFCASSPRYDGAEAFFGQGTRLTVV.

This clonotype has ten or more counts. V usage is TRBV7-2 and J usage is TRBJ1-3, with 10 bases matching TRBD1. V lost 5 bases and J lost 10; bases outside the gene matches: 5. CDR1 and CDR2 (germline): SGHTA, FQGNSA. This CDR3 comprises 13 residues. CDR3 coding DNA: TGTGCCAGCAGCCAAGGGACAGGGGCTACCATATATTTT. Translated: CASSQGTGATIYF.

The chain is built from TRBV12-3 or TRBV12-4 and TRBJ1-6, with 9 positions matching TRBD1. This CDR3 region has 15 residues. The J segment lost 7 bases and the V segment lost 5 bases, leaving 6 bases of the junction unmatched. CDR3 bases: TGTGCCAGCAGTCGTGGACAGGGGAGAAATTCACCCCTCCACTTT. It is translated as CASSRGQGRNSPLHF.

This clonotype occurred a few times. The rearrangement links TRBV7-9 to TRBJ1-4; 7 bases match TRBD1. This CDR3 comprises 16 residues. The junction had 15 bases not matched to a gene; V was cut back by 7 bases and J by 7 bases. Germline V gives CDR1 SEHNR, CDR2 FQNEAQ (reference sequence). CDR3 in amino acids: CASTPRAGDSLEKLFF. DNA of the CDR3: TGTGCCAGCACCCCGCGCGCTGGGGACAGCCTTGAAAAACTGTTTTTT.

This clonotype occurred a few times. V and J are TRBV19 and TRBJ1-1; 7 bases fit TRBD1. The CDR3 covers 15 residues. The V gene end was trimmed by 6 bases and the J gene end by 3 bases; junction bases not matched to a gene: 10. CDR1 LNHDA and CDR2 SQIVND come from the germline V gene (reference sequence). CDR3 in DNA: TGTGCCAGTAGCATAACCGACAGGGAGGACACTGAAGCTTTCTTT. Amino acid sequence: CASSITDREDTEAFF.

In this sample, this clonotype turned up many times. The chain employs TRBV7-2 and TRBJ1-1; D gene uncertain. The V and J ends lost 3 bases and 0 bases respectively, with 8 bases between them. Germline loops: CDR1 SGHTA, CDR2 FQGNSA. This CDR3 contains 14 residues. This CDR3 reads CASSFSAMNTEAFF. The CDR3 DNA reads TGTGCCAGCAGCTTCAGCGCGATGAACACTGAAGCTTTCTTT.

A few counts support this clonotype. The V call is TRBV7-6, the J call TRBJ2-5; 12 positions match TRBD2. Germline V gene sequence: CDR1 SGHVS, CDR2 FNYEAQ. The V segment lost 5 bases and the J segment 4 bases; nucleotides outside the gene matches: 5. This CDR3 is built from 15 residues. CDR3 sequence: CASSGGLAGSETQYF. CDR3 DNA sequence: TGTGCCAGCAGCGGAGGACTAGCGGGGTCAGAGACCCAGTACTTC.

The V call is TRBV5-4, the J call TRBJ2-1, with D perhaps matching TRBD1 (5 bases). V was shortened by 1 base and J by 1 base, with 9 bases between the two germline ends. Germline V gene data show CDR1 as SGHNT and CDR2 as YYREEE (reference sequence). The CDR3 length is 15 residues. CDR3 region: CASSLQGPSYNEQFF. Here the CDR3 DNA reads TGTGCCAGCAGCTTGCAGGGCCCTTCCTACAATGAGCAGTTCTTC.

This clonotype was seen a few times. The chain links TRBV4-3 to TRBJ2-2; D is perhaps TRBD2 (5 bases). V lost 0 bases to trimming and J lost 0 bases, with 11 bases between them. The CDR3 spans 17 residues. The germline gives CDR1 LGHNA, CDR2 YSLEER. CDR3: CASSQDWRLTNTGELFF. The CDR3 region has the DNA TGCGCCAGCAGCCAAGATTGGAGACTAACGAACACCGGGGAGCTGTTTTTT.

Concerning this clonotype: At one end the junction does not follow the germline gene, possibly because of a read error. This chain connects TRBV6-2 or TRBV6-3 to TRBJ2-1; D is unclear. CDR1 is MNHEY and CDR2 is SVGEGT in the germline V gene. The CDR3 has 14 residues. The CDR3 DNA sequence: TGTGCCCGCAGTAGGGCAGCCTCCTACAATGAGCAGTTCTTC. This gives the protein CARSRAASYNEQFF.

This clonotype was counted ten times or more. The gene calls are TRBV7-3 and TRBJ1-1; tentatively, D is TRBD1 (5 bases). V was cut by 5 bases and J by 7 bases, with 17 bases left in between. This CDR3 is built from 14 residues. Per germline, CDR1 SGHTA and CDR2 FQGTGA. The CDR3 loop is CASSKNPDTGEAFF. CDR3 DNA sequence: TGTGCCAGCAGCAAAAATCCGGACACAGGTGAAGCTTTCTTT.

CDR3 amino acids: CASSQGILGGYNEQFF. Written as DNA, the CDR3 is TGCGCCAGCAGCCAAGGAATTTTGGGGGGCTACAATGAGCAGTTCTTC. This rearrangement joins TRBV4-1 to TRBJ2-1; possible D gene TRBD2, 6 bases. Looked up from germline, CDR1 is MGHRA and CDR2 is YSYEKL. The CDR3 totals 16 residues. V gave up 1 base and J gave up 3 bases, with 13 bases separating them.